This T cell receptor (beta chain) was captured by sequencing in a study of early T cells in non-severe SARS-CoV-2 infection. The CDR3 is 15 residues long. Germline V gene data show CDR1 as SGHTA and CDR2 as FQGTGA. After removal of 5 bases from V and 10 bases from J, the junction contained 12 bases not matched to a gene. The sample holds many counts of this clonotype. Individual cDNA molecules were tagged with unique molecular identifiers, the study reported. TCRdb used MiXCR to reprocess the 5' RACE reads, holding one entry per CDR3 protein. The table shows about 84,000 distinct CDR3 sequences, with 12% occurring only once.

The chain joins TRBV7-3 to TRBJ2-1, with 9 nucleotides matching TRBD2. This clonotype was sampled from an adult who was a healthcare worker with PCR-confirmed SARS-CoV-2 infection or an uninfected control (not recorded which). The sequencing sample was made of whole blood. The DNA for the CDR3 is TGTGCCAGCAGCCCCCTCGGCGGGGGGGTCCGGGAGCAGTTCTTC. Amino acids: CASSPLGGGVREQFF.